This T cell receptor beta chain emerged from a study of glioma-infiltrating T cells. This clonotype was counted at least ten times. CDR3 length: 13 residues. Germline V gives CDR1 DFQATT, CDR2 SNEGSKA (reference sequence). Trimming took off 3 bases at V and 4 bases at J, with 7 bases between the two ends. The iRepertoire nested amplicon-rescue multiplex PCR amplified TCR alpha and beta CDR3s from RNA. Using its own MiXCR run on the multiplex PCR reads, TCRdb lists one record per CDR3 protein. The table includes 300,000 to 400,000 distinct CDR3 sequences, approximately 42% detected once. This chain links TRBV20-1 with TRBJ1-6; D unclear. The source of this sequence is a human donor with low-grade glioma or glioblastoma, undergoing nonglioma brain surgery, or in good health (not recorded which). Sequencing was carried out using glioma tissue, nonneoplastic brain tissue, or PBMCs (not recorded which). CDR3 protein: CSASVDYNSPLHF. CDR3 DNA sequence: TGCAGTGCTAGCGTGGATTATAATTCACCCCTCCACTTT.